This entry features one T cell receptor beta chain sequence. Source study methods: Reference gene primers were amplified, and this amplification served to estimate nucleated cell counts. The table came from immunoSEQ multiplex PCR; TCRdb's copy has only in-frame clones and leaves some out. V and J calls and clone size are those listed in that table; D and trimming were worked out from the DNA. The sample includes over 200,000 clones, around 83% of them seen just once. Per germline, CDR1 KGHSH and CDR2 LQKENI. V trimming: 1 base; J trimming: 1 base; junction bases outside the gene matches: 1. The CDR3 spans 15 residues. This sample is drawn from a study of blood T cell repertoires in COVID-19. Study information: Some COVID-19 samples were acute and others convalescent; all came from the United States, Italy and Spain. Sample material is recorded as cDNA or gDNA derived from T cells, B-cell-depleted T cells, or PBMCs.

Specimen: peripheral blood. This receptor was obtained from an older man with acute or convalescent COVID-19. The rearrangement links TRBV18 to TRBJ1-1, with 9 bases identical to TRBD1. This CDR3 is CASSPRTGANTEAFF. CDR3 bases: TGTGCCAGCTCACCACGGACAGGGGCGAACACTGAAGCTTTCTTT. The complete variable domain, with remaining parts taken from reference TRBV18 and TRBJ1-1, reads NAGVMQNPRHLVRRRGQEARLRCSPMKGHSHVYWYRQLPEEGLKFMVYLQKENIIDESGMPKERFSAEFPKEGPSILRIQQVVRGDSAAYFCASSPRTGANTEAFFGQGTRLTVV.